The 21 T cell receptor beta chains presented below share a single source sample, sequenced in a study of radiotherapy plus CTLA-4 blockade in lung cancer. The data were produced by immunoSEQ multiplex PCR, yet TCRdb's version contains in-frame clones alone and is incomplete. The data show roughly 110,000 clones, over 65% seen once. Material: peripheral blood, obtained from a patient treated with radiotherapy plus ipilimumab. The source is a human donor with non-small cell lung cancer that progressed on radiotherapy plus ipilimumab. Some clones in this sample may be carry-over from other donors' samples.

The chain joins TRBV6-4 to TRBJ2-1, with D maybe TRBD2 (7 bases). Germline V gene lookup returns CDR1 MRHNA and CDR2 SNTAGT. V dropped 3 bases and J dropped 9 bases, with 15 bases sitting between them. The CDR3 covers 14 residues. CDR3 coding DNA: TGTGCCAGCAGTGAGGAGGGGGGGCTTGGTGAGCAGTTCTTC. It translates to CASSEEGGLGEQFF.

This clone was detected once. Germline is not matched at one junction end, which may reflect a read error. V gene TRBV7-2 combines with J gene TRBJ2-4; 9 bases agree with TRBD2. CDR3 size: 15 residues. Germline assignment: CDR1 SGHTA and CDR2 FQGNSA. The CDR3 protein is CASSLAGLAKNIQYF. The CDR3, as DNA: TGTGCCAGCAGCCTAGCGGGGCTAGCCAAAAACATTCAGTACTTC.

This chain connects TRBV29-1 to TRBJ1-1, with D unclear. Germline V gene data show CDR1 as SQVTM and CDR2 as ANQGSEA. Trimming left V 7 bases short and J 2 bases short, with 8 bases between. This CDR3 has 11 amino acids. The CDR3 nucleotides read TGCAGCGGGGTAAGAAACACTGAAGCTTTCTTT. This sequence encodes CSGVRNTEAFF.

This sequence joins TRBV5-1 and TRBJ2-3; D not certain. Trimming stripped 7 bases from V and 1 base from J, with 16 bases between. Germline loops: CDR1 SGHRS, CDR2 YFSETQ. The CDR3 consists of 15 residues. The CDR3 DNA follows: TGCGCCAGCCGCCCTAATGTGGGCGGCACAGATACGCAGTATTTT. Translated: CASRPNVGGTDTQYF.

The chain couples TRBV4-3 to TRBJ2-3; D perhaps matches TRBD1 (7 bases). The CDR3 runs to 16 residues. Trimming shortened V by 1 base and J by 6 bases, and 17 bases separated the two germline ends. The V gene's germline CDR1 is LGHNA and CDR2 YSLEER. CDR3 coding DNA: TGCGCCAGCAGCCAAGCAGGAGGGGGCTCGTCCGATACGCAGTATTTT. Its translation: CASSQAGGGSSDTQYF.

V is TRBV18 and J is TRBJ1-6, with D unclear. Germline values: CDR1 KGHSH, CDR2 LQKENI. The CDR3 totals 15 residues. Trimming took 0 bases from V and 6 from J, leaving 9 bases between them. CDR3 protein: CASSPPASGNSPLHF. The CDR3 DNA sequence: TGTGCCAGCTCACCACCGGCGTCGGGTAATTCACCCCTCCACTTT.

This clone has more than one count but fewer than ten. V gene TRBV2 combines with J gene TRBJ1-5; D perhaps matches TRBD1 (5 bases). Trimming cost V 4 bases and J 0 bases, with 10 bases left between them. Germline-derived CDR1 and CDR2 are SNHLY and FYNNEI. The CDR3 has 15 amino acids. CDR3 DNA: TGTGCCAGCAGTGCTGGGAGGGGTAGCAATCAGCCCCAGCATTTT. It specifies CASSAGRGSNQPQHF.

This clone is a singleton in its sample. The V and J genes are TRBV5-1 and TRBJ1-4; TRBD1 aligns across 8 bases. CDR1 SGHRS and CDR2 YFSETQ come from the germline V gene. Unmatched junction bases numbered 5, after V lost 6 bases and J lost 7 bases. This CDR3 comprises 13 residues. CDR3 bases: TGCGCCAGCACCCCGACAGGGGTTGAAAAACTGTTTTTT. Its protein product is CASTPTGVEKLFF.

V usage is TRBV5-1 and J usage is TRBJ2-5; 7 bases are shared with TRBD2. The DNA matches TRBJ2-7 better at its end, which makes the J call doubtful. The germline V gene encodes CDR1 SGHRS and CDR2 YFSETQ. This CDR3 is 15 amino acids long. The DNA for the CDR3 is TGCGCCAGCAGCTTTCGCGGGGGTGGCTCCTACGAGCAGTACTTC. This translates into CASSFRGGGSYEQYF.

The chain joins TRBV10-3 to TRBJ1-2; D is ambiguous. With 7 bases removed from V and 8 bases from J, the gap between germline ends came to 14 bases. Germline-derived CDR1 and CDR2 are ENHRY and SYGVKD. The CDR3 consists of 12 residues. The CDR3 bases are TGTGCCATCAACGGGCCAACCGGCGGCTACACCTTC. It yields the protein CAINGPTGGYTF.

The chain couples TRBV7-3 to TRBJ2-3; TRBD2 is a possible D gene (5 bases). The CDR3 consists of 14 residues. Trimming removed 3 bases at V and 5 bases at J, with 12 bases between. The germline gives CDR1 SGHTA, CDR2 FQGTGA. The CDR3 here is CASSFQVGEDTQYF. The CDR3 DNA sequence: TGTGCCAGCAGCTTTCAGGTCGGGGAAGATACGCAGTATTTT.

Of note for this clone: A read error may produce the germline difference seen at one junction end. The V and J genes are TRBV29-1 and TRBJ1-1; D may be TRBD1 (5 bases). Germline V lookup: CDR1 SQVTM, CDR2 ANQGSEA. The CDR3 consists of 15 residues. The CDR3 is CSVEGPAGSNSEAFF. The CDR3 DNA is TGCAGCGTTGAGGGCCCGGCAGGGTCGAACAGTGAAGCTTTCTTT.

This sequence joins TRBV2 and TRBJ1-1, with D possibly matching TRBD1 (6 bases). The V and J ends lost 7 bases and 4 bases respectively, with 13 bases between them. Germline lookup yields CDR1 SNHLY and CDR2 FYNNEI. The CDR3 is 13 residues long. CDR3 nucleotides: TGTGCCAGCAATAGGGACAAAGGCACTGAAGCTTTCTTT. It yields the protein CASNRDKGTEAFF.

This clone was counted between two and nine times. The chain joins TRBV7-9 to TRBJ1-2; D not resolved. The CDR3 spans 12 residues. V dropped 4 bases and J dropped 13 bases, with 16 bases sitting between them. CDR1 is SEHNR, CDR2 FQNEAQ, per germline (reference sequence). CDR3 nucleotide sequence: TGTGCCAGCAGCTCCGAACTGGAAAAGTCCACCTTC. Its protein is CASSSELEKSTF.

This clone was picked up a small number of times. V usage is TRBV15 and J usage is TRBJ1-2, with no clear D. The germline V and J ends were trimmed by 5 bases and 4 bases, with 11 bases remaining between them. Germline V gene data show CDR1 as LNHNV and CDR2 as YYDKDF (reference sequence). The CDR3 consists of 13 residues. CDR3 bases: TGTGCCACCAGCTCCAGAGTAAGCTATGGCTACACCTTC. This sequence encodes CATSSRVSYGYTF.

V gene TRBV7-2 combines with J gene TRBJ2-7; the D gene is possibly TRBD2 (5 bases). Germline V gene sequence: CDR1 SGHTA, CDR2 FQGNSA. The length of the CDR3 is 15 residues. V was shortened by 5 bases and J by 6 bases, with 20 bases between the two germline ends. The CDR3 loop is CASSTPGFQGLEQYF. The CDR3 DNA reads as TGTGCCAGCAGCACCCCGGGATTTCAAGGGCTCGAGCAGTACTTC.

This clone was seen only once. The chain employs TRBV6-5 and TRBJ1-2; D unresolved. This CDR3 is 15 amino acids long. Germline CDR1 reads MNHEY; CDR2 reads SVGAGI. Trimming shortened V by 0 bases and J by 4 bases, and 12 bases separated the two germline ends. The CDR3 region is CASSYSAALFYGYTF. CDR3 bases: TGTGCCAGCAGTTACTCGGCAGCGTTATTCTATGGCTACACCTTC.

The CDR3: CASSPYPSQEASNQPQHF. DNA of the CDR3: TGTGCCAGCAGCCCCTACCCCTCCCAAGAGGCTAGCAATCAGCCCCAGCATTTT. The chain recombines TRBV5-4 with TRBJ1-5; D is undetermined. V lost 4 bases, J lost 0 bases, and 20 bases lay in between. This CDR3 contains 18 residues. CDR1 and CDR2 from the germline V gene are SGHNT and YYREEE (reference sequence).

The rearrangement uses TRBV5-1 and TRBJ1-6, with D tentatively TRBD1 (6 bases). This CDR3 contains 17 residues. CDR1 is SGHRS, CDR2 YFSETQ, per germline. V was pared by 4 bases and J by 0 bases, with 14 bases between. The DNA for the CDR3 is TGCGCCAGCAGCCTCCGGGGGCAGAGCTCCTATAATTCACCCCTCCACTTT. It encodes CASSLRGQSSYNSPLHF.

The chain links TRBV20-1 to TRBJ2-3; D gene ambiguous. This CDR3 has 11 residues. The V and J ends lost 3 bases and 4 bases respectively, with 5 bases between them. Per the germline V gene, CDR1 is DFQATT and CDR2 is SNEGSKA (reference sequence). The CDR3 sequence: CSARYSDTQYF. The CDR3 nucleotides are TGCAGTGCTAGGTATTCAGATACGCAGTATTTT.

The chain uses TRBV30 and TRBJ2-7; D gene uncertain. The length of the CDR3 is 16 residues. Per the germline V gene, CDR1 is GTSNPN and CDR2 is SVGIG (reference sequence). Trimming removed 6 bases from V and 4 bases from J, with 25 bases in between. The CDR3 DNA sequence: TGTGCCTGCAAGCCAAGGGAAAGGGCGCAATCTTACGAGCAGTACTTC. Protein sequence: CACKPRERAQSYEQYF.